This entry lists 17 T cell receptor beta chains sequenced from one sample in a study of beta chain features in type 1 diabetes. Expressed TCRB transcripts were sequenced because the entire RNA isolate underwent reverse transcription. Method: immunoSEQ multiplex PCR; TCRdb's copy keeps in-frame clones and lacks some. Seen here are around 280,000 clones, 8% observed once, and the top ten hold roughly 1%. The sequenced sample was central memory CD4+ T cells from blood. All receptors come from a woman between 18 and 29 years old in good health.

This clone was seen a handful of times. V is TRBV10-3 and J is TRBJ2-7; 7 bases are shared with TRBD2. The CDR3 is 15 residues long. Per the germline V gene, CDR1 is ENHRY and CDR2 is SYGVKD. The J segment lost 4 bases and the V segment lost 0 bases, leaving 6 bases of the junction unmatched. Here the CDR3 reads CAISESDSGSYEQYF. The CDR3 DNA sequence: TGTGCCATCAGTGAGTCCGATAGCGGGTCTTACGAGCAGTACTTC.

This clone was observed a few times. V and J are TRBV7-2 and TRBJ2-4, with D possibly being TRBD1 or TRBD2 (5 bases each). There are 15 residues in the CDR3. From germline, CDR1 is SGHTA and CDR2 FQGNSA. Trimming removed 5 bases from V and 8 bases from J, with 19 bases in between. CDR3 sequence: CASSPQPARDDIQYF. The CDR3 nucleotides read TGTGCCAGCAGCCCTCAACCGGCACGGGACGACATTCAGTACTTC.

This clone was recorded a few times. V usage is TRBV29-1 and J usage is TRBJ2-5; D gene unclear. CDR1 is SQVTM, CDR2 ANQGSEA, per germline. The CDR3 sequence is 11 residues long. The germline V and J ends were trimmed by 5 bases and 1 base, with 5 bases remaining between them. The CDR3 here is CSVLVQETQYF. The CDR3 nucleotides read TGCAGCGTTCTCGTCCAAGAGACCCAGTACTTC.

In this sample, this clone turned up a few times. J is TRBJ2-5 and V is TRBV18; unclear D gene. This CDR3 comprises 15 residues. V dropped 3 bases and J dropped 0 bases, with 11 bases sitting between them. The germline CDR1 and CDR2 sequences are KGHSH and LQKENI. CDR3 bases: TGTGCCAGCTCACCTACACGCCAGTACCAAGAGACCCAGTACTTC. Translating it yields CASSPTRQYQETQYF.

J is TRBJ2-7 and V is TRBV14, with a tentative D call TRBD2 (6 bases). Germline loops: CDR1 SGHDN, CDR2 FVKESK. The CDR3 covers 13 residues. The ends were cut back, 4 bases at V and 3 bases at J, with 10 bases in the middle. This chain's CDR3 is CASSRTTLYEQYF. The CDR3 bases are TGTGCCAGCAGCCGGACTACGCTCTACGAGCAGTACTTC.

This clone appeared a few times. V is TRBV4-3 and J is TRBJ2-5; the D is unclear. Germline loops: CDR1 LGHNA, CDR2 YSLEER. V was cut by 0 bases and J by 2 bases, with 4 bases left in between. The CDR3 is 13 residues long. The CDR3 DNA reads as TGCGCCAGCAGCCAAGAGCCGCAAGAGACCCAGTACTTC. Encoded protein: CASSQEPQETQYF.

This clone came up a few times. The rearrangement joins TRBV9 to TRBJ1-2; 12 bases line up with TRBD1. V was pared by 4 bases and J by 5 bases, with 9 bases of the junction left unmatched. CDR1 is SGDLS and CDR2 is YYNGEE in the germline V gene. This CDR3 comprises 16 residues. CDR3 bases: TGTGCCAGCAGCCGTTCAGGGACAGGGGGCCGGTATGGCTACACCTTC. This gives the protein CASSRSGTGGRYGYTF. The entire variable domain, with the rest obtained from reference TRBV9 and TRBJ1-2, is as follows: DSGVTQTPKHLITATGQRVTLRCSPRSGDLSVYWYQQSLDQGLQFLIQYYNGEERAKGNILERFSAQQFPDLHSELNLSSLELGDSALYFCASSRSGTGGRYGYTFGSGTRLTVV.

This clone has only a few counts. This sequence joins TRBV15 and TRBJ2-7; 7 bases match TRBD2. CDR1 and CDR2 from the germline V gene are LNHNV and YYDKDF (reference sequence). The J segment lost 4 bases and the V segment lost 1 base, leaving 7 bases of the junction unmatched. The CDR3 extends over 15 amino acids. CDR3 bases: TGTGCCACCAGCAGAGTGATTAGCGGGTCATACGAGCAGTACTTC. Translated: CATSRVISGSYEQYF.

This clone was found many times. CDR3 coding DNA: TGTGCCAGCAGCAAAGGCCCCCTCATGGTAGCGGGAGGTTACTACGAGCAGTACTTC. The encoded protein is CASSKGPLMVAGGYYEQYF. V usage is TRBV21-1 and J usage is TRBJ2-7; the tabulated D call, TRBD2, remains unverified against the DNA. TRBV21-1 is a documented pseudogene. CDR3 length: 19 amino acids.

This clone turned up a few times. CDR3 amino acids: CATSRDLQSNEKLFF. In DNA, the CDR3 is TGTGCCACCAGCAGAGATCTGCAGAGTAATGAAAAACTGTTTTTT. The gene calls are TRBV15 and TRBJ1-4; D remains unclear. This CDR3 region has 15 residues. In germline, CDR1 is LNHNV, CDR2 YYDKDF (reference sequence). The ends were cut back, 0 bases at V and 4 bases at J, with 9 bases in the middle.

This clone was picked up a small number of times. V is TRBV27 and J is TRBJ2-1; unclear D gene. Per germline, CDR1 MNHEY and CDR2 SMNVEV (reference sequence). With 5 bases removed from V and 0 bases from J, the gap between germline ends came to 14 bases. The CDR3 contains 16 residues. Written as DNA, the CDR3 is TGTGCCAGCAGTGTCGGGCCTCCAAGCTCCTACAATGAGCAGTTCTTC. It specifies CASSVGPPSSYNEQFF.

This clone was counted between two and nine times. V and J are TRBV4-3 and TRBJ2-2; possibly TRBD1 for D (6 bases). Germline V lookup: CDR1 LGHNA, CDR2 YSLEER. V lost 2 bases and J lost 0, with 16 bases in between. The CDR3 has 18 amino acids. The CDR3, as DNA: TGCGCCAGCAGCCAACGGGGACATGGACGGACGAACACCGGGGAGCTGTTTTTT. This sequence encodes CASSQRGHGRTNTGELFF.

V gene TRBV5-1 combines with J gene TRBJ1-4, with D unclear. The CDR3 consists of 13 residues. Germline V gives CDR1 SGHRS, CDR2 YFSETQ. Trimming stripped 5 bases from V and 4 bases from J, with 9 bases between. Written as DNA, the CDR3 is TGCGCCAGCAGAAGGGCGGATAATGAAAAACTGTTTTTT. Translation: CASRRADNEKLFF.

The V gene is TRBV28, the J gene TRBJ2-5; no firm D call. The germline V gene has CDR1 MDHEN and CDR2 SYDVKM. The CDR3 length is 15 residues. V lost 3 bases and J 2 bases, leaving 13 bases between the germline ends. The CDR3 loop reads CASSLPGQDQETQYF. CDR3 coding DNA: TGTGCCAGCAGTTTGCCCGGGCAAGATCAAGAGACCCAGTACTTC.

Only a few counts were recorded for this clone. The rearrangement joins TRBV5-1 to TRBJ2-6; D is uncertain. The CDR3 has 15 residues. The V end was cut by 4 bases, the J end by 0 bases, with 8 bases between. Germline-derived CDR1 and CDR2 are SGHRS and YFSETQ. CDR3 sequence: CASSLKYSGANVLTF. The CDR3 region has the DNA TGCGCCAGCAGCCTGAAATACTCTGGGGCCAACGTCCTGACTTTC.

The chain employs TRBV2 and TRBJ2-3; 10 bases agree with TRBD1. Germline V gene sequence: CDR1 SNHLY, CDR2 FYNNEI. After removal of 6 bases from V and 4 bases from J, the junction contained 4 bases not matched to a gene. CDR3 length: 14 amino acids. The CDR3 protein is CASRLDRGPDTQYF. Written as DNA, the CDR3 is TGTGCCAGCAGACTCGACAGGGGGCCAGATACGCAGTATTTT.

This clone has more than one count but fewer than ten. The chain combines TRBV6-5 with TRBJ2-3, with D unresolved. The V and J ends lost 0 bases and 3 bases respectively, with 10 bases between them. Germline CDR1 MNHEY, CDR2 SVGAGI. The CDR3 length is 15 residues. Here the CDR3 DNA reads TGTGCCAGCAGTTACTCGACTGGAGAGACAGATACGCAGTATTTT. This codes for CASSYSTGETDTQYF.